The 2 T cell receptor beta chains below all came from one sample that was sequenced in a study of cytotoxic CD8 clonotypes in ibrutinib-treated CLL. Data came from immunoSEQ multiplex PCR; TCRdb stores just in-frame clones and leaves some out. This sample has some 140,000 clones, with around three quarters found just once. Source: PBMCs, taken after 12 months of ibrutinib treatment. The receptor source for this set is a human donor with chronic lymphocytic leukemia.

The gene calls are TRBV7-2 and TRBJ2-7; D uncertain. This CDR3 comprises 14 residues. With 3 bases removed from V and 6 bases from J, the gap between germline ends came to 15 bases. In germline, CDR1 is SGHTA, CDR2 FQGNSA. CDR3 DNA sequence: TGTGCCAGCAGCTTCTCCACCTTGGGATCCGAGCAGTACTTC. This gives the protein CASSFSTLGSEQYF.

The V call is TRBV5-4, the J call TRBJ2-1; possible D gene TRBD1, 6 bases. From germline, CDR1 is SGHNT and CDR2 YYREEE (reference sequence). The germline V and J ends were trimmed by 2 bases and 5 bases, with 11 bases remaining between them. The CDR3 is made up of 14 amino acids. The CDR3, as DNA: TGTGCCAGCAGCTTAGACAGGCGGAACAATGAGCAGTTCTTC. Amino acids: CASSLDRRNNEQFF.